The rows below give T cell receptor beta chains drawn from one sample of a study of identical twins. MiXCR was run by TCRdb on the 5' RACE reads, yielding one entry per CDR3 protein. The sample includes 250,000 to 350,000 distinct CDR3 sequences, roughly 10% of them seen just once. These data also formed part of another study, on yellow fever vaccine responses in identical twins.

Material: CD8+ T cells sorted from blood. These receptors were obtained from a woman under 30 in good health. Both conserved end residues are trimmed from each CDR3. Each record gives: V gene, clone size, CDR3 protein. Expanded clones get a size class; other rows say once, few or many, or leave the size out.

V gene: TRBV21-1; clone size: -; CDR3 protein: ASSKAERGTGVEDTQY
V gene: TRBV7-9; clone size: -; CDR3 protein: ASTTKDGNEKLF
V gene: TRBV5-1; clone size: many; CDR3 protein: ASSADIITEAF
V gene: TRBV24-1; clone size: many; CDR3 protein: ATSETGIEAF
V gene: TRBV7-8; clone size: few; CDR3 protein: ASSRTIQETQY
V gene: TRBV3-1; clone size: -; CDR3 protein: ASSQGSIGYSNYGYT
V gene: TRBV6-5; clone size: -; CDR3 protein: ASSYARLAGSYNEQF
V gene: TRBV5-6; clone size: few; CDR3 protein: ASSGRGFQETQY
V gene: TRBV20-1; clone size: few; CDR3 protein: SAGPFGGAYEQY
V gene: TRBV5-6; clone size: -; CDR3 protein: ASSFLAYEQF
V gene: TRBV21-1; clone size: few; CDR3 protein: ASSKCKGANYGYT
V gene: TRBV20-1; clone size: many; CDR3 protein: SLAGGSMSGNIQY
V gene: TRBV9; clone size: few; CDR3 protein: ASSGRADRGGEQY
V gene: TRBV13; clone size: few; CDR3 protein: ASSPQAGAITDTQY
V gene: TRBV6-5; clone size: -; CDR3 protein: ASSFRDNHGEQY
V gene: TRBV4-1; clone size: few; CDR3 protein: ASSQEGREADTQY
V gene: TRBV10-3; clone size: -; CDR3 protein: ATQGASYEQY
V gene: TRBV20-1; clone size: few; CDR3 protein: SARGQGASEY
V gene: TRBV7-2; clone size: many; CDR3 protein: ASSSMALSEQY
V gene: TRBV7-6; clone size: -; CDR3 protein: ASSFSGGKETQY
V gene: TRBV4-3; clone size: many; CDR3 protein: ASSPHSSGRAFEQY
V gene: TRBV7-9; clone size: few; CDR3 protein: ASSSGTGGTTEAF
V gene: TRBV7-2; clone size: many; CDR3 protein: ASSPGQGGPDTQY
V gene: TRBV27; clone size: many; CDR3 protein: ASSPIAYGTDTQY
V gene: TRBV14; clone size: many; CDR3 protein: ASSPTGSADTQY
V gene: TRBV9; clone size: few; CDR3 protein: ASSVVPDQPQH
V gene: TRBV20-1; clone size: -; CDR3 protein: SATGLAGGTTIYEQY
V gene: TRBV9; clone size: few; CDR3 protein: ASSAGGGGRYQETQY
V gene: TRBV29-1; clone size: many; CDR3 protein: SVIDRDLAYEQY
V gene: TRBV6-1; clone size: few; CDR3 protein: ASSRFLAEGSYNEQF
V gene: TRBV30; clone size: few; CDR3 protein: AGTGTNTEAF
V gene: TRBV15; clone size: -; CDR3 protein: ATQGGPGELF
V gene: TRBV7-9; clone size: many; CDR3 protein: AGVRPSYNEQF
V gene: TRBV20-1; clone size: few; CDR3 protein: SARDPGWFSEQY
V gene: TRBV2; clone size: few; CDR3 protein: ASSEEAARYEQY
V gene: TRBV20-1; clone size: few; CDR3 protein: SARTLAGELETQY
V gene: TRBV29-1; clone size: -; CDR3 protein: SVEPTGAYEQY
V gene: TRBV7-9; clone size: many; CDR3 protein: ASSSTPEPGETQY